A selection of T cell receptor beta chains follows, all from one sample in a study of shared clonotypes between healthy human individuals. Assay: immunoSEQ multiplex PCR; the TCRdb copy retains only in-frame clones and omits some. The sample lists about 480,000 clones, 79% occurring once. The specimen was PBMCs. Receptors originate from a woman between 35 and 50 years old in good health. Some clones in this sample may be carry-over from other donors' samples. Each CDR3 is given with its conserved first and last residue. D genes are given only for firm matches. Only part of the rows carry a size: once, few, many, or a class if the clone is expanded.

few	-	TRBV28	TRBJ2-3	CASSSPRQGRATQYF	TGTGCCAGCAGTTCTCCTAGACAGGGGAGGGCTACGCAGTATTTT
few	TRBD2	TRBV9	TRBJ2-7	CASSVYPSGRPFEQYF	TGTGCCAGCAGCGTCTATCCTAGCGGGAGGCCGTTCGAGCAGTACTTC
-	TRBD1	TRBV7-9	TRBJ1-1	CASSLTSGTGGTEAFF	TGTGCCAGCAGCTTAACATCAGGGACAGGAGGGACTGAAGCTTTCTTT
many	-	TRBV29-1	TRBJ1-4	CSAGESDEKLFF	TGCAGCGCTGGAGAATCGGATGAAAAACTGTTTTTT
-	TRBD2	TRBV6-1	TRBJ2-2	CASSEVAGGNTGELFF	TGTGCCAGCAGTGAAGTAGCGGGGGGGAACACCGGGGAGCTGTTTTTT
-	-	TRBV5-4	TRBJ2-1	CASSSRRGSNNEQFF	TGTGCCAGCAGCAGCCGAAGGGGGAGCAACAATGAGCAGTTCTTC
-	TRBD2	TRBV6-1	TRBJ2-7	CASSGYGGYYEQYF	TGTGCCAGCAGTGGGTACGGGGGGTACTACGAGCAGTACTTC
few	-	TRBV18	TRBJ2-7	CASSPGHEQYF	TGTGCCAGCTCACCAGGGCACGAGCAGTACTTC
-	TRBD1	TRBV7-1	TRBJ1-6	CASSTGQNSPLHF	TGTGCCAGCAGCACGGGACAGAATTCACCCCTCCACTTT
-	-	TRBV2	TRBJ1-5	CASRRGQISNQPRHF	TGTGCCAGCAGGCGCGGACAGATAAGCAATCAGCCCCGGCATTTT
few	TRBD2	TRBV29-1	TRBJ2-3	CSVEAVGLAGTHADTQYF	TGCAGCGTTGAAGCAGTGGGACTAGCGGGAACCCACGCAGATACGCAGTATTTT
once	TRBD2	TRBV7-3	TRBJ2-1	CASSLVWGLAGLCEQFF	TGTGCCAGCAGCTTAGTGTGGGGACTAGCGGGTTTATGTGAGCAGTTCTTC
-	-	TRBV28	TRBJ1-1	CASSYRNAEAFF	TGTGCCAGCAGTTATAGGAACGCTGAAGCTTTCTTT
-	-	TRBV10-2	TRBJ2-1	CASSESGAYNEQFF	TGCGCCAGCAGTGAGTCTGGCGCCTACAATGAGCAGTTCTTC
-	-	TRBV4-2	TRBJ2-7	CASSQGGAALSYEQYF	TGTGCCAGCAGCCAAGGCGGGGCAGCCCTATCCTACGAGCAGTACTTC
-	-	TRBV20-1	TRBJ1-2	CSAGQYGYTF	TGCAGTGCTGGCCAGTATGGCTACACCTTC
few	TRBD1	TRBV7-9	TRBJ1-4	CASSSGTGMRNEKLFF	TGTGCCAGCAGTTCCGGGACAGGGATGAGGAATGAAAAACTGTTTTTT
few	-	TRBV18	TRBJ2-1	CASSPLREGGPYNEQFF	TGTGCCAGCTCACCACTGCGCGAGGGAGGTCCGTACAATGAGCAGTTCTTC
-	TRBD1	TRBV19	TRBJ2-3	CASKAGTGADTQYF	TGTGCCAGTAAGGCCGGGACAGGGGCAGATACGCAGTATTTT
-	TRBD2	TRBV4-3	TRBJ2-7	CASSPGTSGLTYEQYF	TGCGCCAGCAGCCCAGGGACTAGCGGATTAACCTACGAGCAGTACTTC
once	TRBD2	TRBV11-1	TRBJ2-1	CASSTRATGGRNEQFF	TGTGCCAGCAGTACCCGAGCGACGGGAGGGCGAAATGAGCAGTTCTTC
-	TRBD1	TRBV19	TRBJ1-5	CASSRGQGARWQPQHF	TGTGCCAGTAGTAGGGGACAGGGGGCGCGTTGGCAGCCCCAGCATTTT
-	-	TRBV6-5	TRBJ1-2	CASALGPLFPNGYTF	TGTGCCAGCGCTCTGGGACCACTTTTTCCAAATGGCTACACCTTC
-	-	TRBV27	TRBJ1-2	CASSLSAYYGYTF	TGTGCCAGCAGTTTATCGGCGTATTATGGCTACACCTTC
-	-	TRBV2	TRBJ2-2	CASNPETGTGELFF	TGTGCCAGCAACCCCGAAACAGGCACCGGGGAGCTGTTTTTT
once	TRBD1	TRBV28	TRBJ1-2	CASRGQLRVYTF	TGTGCCAGCAGGGGACAGTTAAGAGTCTACACCTTC
-	TRBD1	TRBV19	TRBJ2-7	CASSALLGQGNEQYF	TGTGCCAGTAGTGCCCTCCTGGGACAGGGAAACGAGCAGTACTTC
-	-	TRBV7-2	TRBJ1-2	CASSLPGEIYGYTF	TGTGCCAGCAGCTTACCCGGAGAGATCTATGGCTACACCTTC
-	TRBD1	TRBV28	TRBJ2-1	CASQWDSSYNEQFF	TGTGCCAGCCAATGGGACAGCTCCTACAATGAGCAGTTCTTC
-	-	TRBV4-1	TRBJ1-2	CASSQDVTGLYGYTF	TGCGCCAGCAGCCAAGATGTTACAGGGCTCTATGGCTACACCTTC
-	-	TRBV21-1	TRBJ2-3	CASSKVRLAGGPSRDTQYF	TGTGCCAGCAGCAAAGTTCGACTAGCGGGAGGGCCCTCCCGAGATACGCAGTATTTT
many	-	TRBV28	TRBJ1-1	CASSLRFDRFTEAFF	TGTGCCAGCAGTTTACGGTTCGACAGATTCACTGAAGCTTTCTTT
-	-	TRBV19	TRBJ2-7	CASSPGASGPYEQYF	TGTGCCAGTAGCCCAGGTGCTTCTGGGCCCTACGAGCAGTACTTC
-	-	TRBV28	TRBJ2-7	CASSSKSSYEQYF	TGTGCCAGCAGTTCAAAGAGCTCCTACGAGCAGTACTTC
once	-	TRBV19	TRBJ2-2	CASRRTGLNTGELFF	TGTGCCAGTAGGCGGACGGGCCTAAACACCGGGGAGCTGTTTTTT
-	-	TRBV18	TRBJ1-1	CASGVGADAFF	TGTGCCAGCGGGGTGGGAGCAGATGCTTTCTTT
-	TRBD1	TRBV5-6	TRBJ1-6	CASSSGQGWISPLHF	TGTGCCAGCAGCTCGGGACAGGGTTGGATTTCACCCCTCCACTTT
few	-	TRBV30	TRBJ1-1	CAWSVSGHTEAFF	TGTGCCTGGAGTGTGTCCGGACACACTGAAGCTTTCTTT
-	TRBD2	TRBV9	TRBJ2-1	CASSVGAGASYNEQFF	TGTGCCAGCAGCGTAGGGGCGGGAGCGTCCTACAATGAGCAGTTCTTC
-	TRBD1	TRBV2	TRBJ2-7	CASSDGTATYEQYF	TGTGCCAGCAGCGACGGGACAGCTACCTACGAGCAGTACTTC
-	TRBD1	TRBV5-1	TRBJ1-1	CASRTNTGGDTEAFF	TGCGCCAGCAGAACTAACACAGGGGGAGATACTGAAGCTTTCTTT
-	TRBD2	TRBV2	TRBJ2-3	CASSDGLAGEGTQYF	TGTGCCAGCAGTGACGGACTAGCGGGAGAGGGGACGCAGTATTTT
-	TRBD1	TRBV4-2	TRBJ1-1	CASSQDRGTEAFF	TGTGCCAGCAGCCAGGACAGGGGTACTGAAGCTTTCTTT
-	-	TRBV11-1	TRBJ2-3	CASSGASTDTQYF	TGTGCCAGCAGCGGGGCTAGCACAGATACGCAGTATTTT
-	TRBD1	TRBV30	TRBJ1-1	CAWNKPGQRVTEAFF	TGTGCCTGGAACAAACCGGGACAGCGGGTCACTGAAGCTTTCTTT
many	TRBD2	TRBV25-1	TRBJ2-1	CASRGLAPNEQFF	TGTGCCAGCAGGGGACTAGCGCCCAATGAGCAGTTCTTC
-	-	TRBV30	TRBJ1-1	CAWSSQWNTEAFF	TGTGCCTGGAGTAGTCAGTGGAACACTGAAGCTTTCTTT
-	TRBD2	TRBV9	TRBJ2-1	CASSPGPSGPYNEQFF	TGTGCCAGCAGTCCCGGCCCTAGCGGCCCCTACAATGAGCAGTTCTTC
-	-	TRBV5-6	TRBJ1-2	CASSFPGIYGYTF	TGTGCCAGCAGCTTTCCAGGGATCTATGGCTACACCTTC